These 32 T cell receptor beta chains share one sample of origin, sequenced in a study of breast tumors, draining lymph nodes, adjacent tissues. TCRdb passed the multiplex PCR reads through MiXCR, listing each CDR3 protein once. The data show under 80,000 distinct CDR3 sequences, approximately 45% seen once. Sequencing was performed on breast tumor tissue. These receptor sequences come from a female donor with breast cancer. Some clones in this sample may be carry-over from other donors' samples.

V usage is TRBV5-8 and J usage is TRBJ2-3; no reliable D call. The CDR3 consists of 14 residues. CDR1 is SGHTS, CDR2 YDEGEE, per germline. The V gene lost 2 bases and the J gene lost 0 bases, with 7 bases spanning the gap. Written as DNA, the CDR3 is TGTGCCAGCAGCTTCGGTCAAAGCACAGATACGCAGTATTTT. Protein product: CASSFGQSTDTQYF.

As concerns this clonotype: A junction end diverges from the germline sequence, so it may reflect a read error. The V gene is TRBV5-8, the J gene TRBJ2-1, with 13 bases fitting TRBD2. The CDR3 is 17 amino acids. Germline CDR1 and CDR2: SGHTS and YDEGEE. The CDR3 reads CASSHRLAGGTYDEQFF. For the CDR3, the DNA is TGTGCCAGCAGCCACCGACTAGCGGGAGGAACCTACGATGAGCAGTTCTTC.

As to this clonotype: No conserved phenylalanine or tryptophan ends this CDR3, so it is likely a read error. The limits of the CDR3 on the DNA are not certain, so only TCRdb's listed CDR3 is given. This rearrangement joins TRBV9 to TRBJ2-6. The CDR3 adds up to 8 amino acids, both ends counted. Looked up from germline, CDR1 is SGDLS and CDR2 is YYNGEE. CDR3 protein: CVSSPNLQ.

The sample holds many counts of this clonotype. This chain connects TRBV4-2 to TRBJ1-3, with 8 nucleotides matching TRBD1. CDR3 length equals 16 residues. With V trimmed by 2 bases and J by 4 bases, 7 bases remained unmatched. CDR1 and CDR2 (germline): LGHNA, YNFKEQ. CDR3 in DNA: TGTGCCAGCAGCCAATATCCGACAGGGGTCGGAAACACCATATATTTT. This encodes CASSQYPTGVGNTIYF.

The table lists this clonotype with a few counts. This chain joins TRBV7-2 and TRBJ1-1, with 7 bases that match TRBD1. The CDR3 runs 14 residues. CDR1 and CDR2 (germline): SGHTA, FQGNSA. Trimming cost V 2 bases and J 5 bases; bases outside gene matches: 5. The DNA of the CDR3 is TGTGCCAGCAGCTTAAGACAGGGTAAAACTGAAGCTTTCTTT. Its protein product is CASSLRQGKTEAFF. Full variable domain (missing parts from reference TRBV7-2 and TRBJ1-1): GAGVSQSPSNKVTEKGKDVELRCDPISGHTALYWYRQSLGQGLEFLIYFQGNSAPDKSGLPSDRFSAERTGGSVSTLTIQRTQQEDSAVYLCASSLRQGKTEAFFGQGTRLTVV.

This clonotype was seen at least ten times. V gene TRBV4-1 combines with J gene TRBJ2-7; D is unresolved. CDR1 is MGHRA and CDR2 is YSYEKL in the germline V gene. V was shortened by 3 bases and J by 2 bases, with 14 bases between the two germline ends. The CDR3 sequence is 15 residues long. The CDR3 DNA reads TGCGCCAGCAGCCACAGCCAAGGATTCCCCTACGAGCAGTACTTC. Translation: CASSHSQGFPYEQYF.

In its sample, this clonotype was seen a few times. This rearrangement joins TRBV15 to TRBJ2-7, with 7 bases that match TRBD1. Germline V lookup: CDR1 LNHNV, CDR2 YYDKDF (reference sequence). The CDR3 runs 16 residues. Unmatched junction bases numbered 14, after V lost 3 bases and J lost 6 bases. CDR3 sequence (DNA): TGTGCCACCAGCAGCCCGGTGGGACAGTCCTTCTCCGAGCAGTACTTC. Amino acid sequence: CATSSPVGQSFSEQYF.

This clonotype has at least ten counts. The chain carries TRBV20-1 and TRBJ2-3; 11 bases are shared with TRBD2. Germline V gives CDR1 DFQATT, CDR2 SNEGSKA (reference sequence). This CDR3 comprises 15 residues. V was pared by 4 bases and J by 4 bases, with 7 bases of the junction left unmatched. In DNA form, the CDR3 reads TGCAGTGCTAAGATTAGCGGGGGGGTCGCAGATACGCAGTATTTT. Protein: CSAKISGGVADTQYF.

This clonotype was detected many times. The rearrangement links TRBV12-5 to TRBJ2-1; TRBD2 matches 11 bases. From germline, CDR1 is LGHNT and CDR2 FRNRAP. After removal of 6 bases from V and 7 bases from J, the junction contained 8 bases not matched to a gene. The CDR3 contains 15 residues. The CDR3, as DNA: TGTGCTAGTGGACCACTAGCGGGGGTCGTGAATGAGCAGTTCTTC. As protein: CASGPLAGVVNEQFF.

In regard to this clonotype: One junction end disagrees with the germline gene, perhaps due to a read error. The genes are TRBV10-3 and TRBJ2-3; D not certain. Germline V gene sequence: CDR1 ENHRY, CDR2 SYGVKD. This CDR3 comprises 15 residues. The chain's CDR3 is CAIGDGQEPTDTQYF. CDR3 sequence (DNA): TGTGCCATCGGTGATGGTCAGGAGCCCACAGATACGCAGTATTTT.

This clonotype was counted many times. The chain uses TRBV5-4 and TRBJ2-1; a possible D gene is TRBD2 (6 bases). The germline gives CDR1 SGHNT, CDR2 YYREEE (reference sequence). V lost 0 bases, J lost 0 bases, and 10 bases lay in between. The CDR3 is 16 amino acids. The chain's CDR3 is CASSLGVTSSYNEQFF. In nucleotides, the CDR3 is TGTGCCAGCAGCTTGGGGGTGACTAGCTCCTACAATGAGCAGTTCTTC.

This clonotype has ten or more counts. A much bigger clone sits one base away, suggesting this may be a read error. The V call is TRBV9, the J call TRBJ2-5, with D possibly called TRBD1 or TRBD2 (5 bases each). Germline values: CDR1 SGDLS, CDR2 YYNGEE. The CDR3 loop spans 14 amino acids. CDR3 in amino acids: CASSVARDPGTQSF. For the CDR3, the DNA is TGTGCCAGCAGCGTAGCTAGGGATCCAGGGACCCAGTCCTTC.

The table lists this clonotype with many counts. CDR3 sequence (DNA): TGTGCCACCAGCAGAGAAGGTAACAATGAGCAGTTCTTC. It is translated as CATSREGNNEQFF. The chain carries TRBV15 and TRBJ2-1; D is unclear. V lost 0 bases and J lost 5, with 5 bases in between. There are 13 residues in the CDR3. In germline, CDR1 is LNHNV, CDR2 YYDKDF (reference sequence).

This clonotype was seen more than once but under ten times. A read error may explain this, as a much larger clone is one base away. The chain recombines TRBV5-4 with TRBJ2-1; D unresolved. The germline V gene encodes CDR1 SGHNT and CDR2 YYREEE (reference sequence). The CDR3 sequence is 13 residues long. V lost 0 bases and J lost 6, with 7 bases in between. In DNA, the CDR3 is TGTGCCAGCAGCTTGGAAAGTCGCAATGAGCAGTTCTTC. Translation gives CASSLESRNEQFF.

Relative to its sample, this clonotype is medium-sized (0.01 to 0.1%). The gene calls are TRBV12-3 or TRBV12-4 and TRBJ1-2; TRBD1 agrees at 7 bases. The CDR3 totals 12 residues. V lost 4 bases, J lost 5 bases, and 1 base stayed unmatched. CDR3 amino acids: CASSWTGYGYTF. The CDR3 DNA reads TGTGCCAGCAGTTGGACAGGATATGGCTACACCTTC.

This clonotype was seen many times. V is TRBV7-2 and J is TRBJ2-1, with TRBD2 as a possible D gene (6 bases). The V and J ends lost 1 base and 6 bases respectively, with 10 bases between them. This CDR3 has 14 residues. Germline V gene lookup returns CDR1 SGHTA and CDR2 FQGNSA. The CDR3 DNA follows: TGTGCCAGCAGCTTAGGGACTATCATCAATGAGCAGTTCTTC. This encodes CASSLGTIINEQFF.

This clonotype was counted at least ten times. The chain employs TRBV19 and TRBJ2-3; 8 nucleotides match TRBD2. With V trimmed by 8 bases and J by 4 bases, 17 bases remained unmatched. The CDR3 contains 17 residues. CDR1 and CDR2 from the germline V gene are LNHDA and SQIVND (reference sequence). CDR3 region: CASASRFQRGLSDTQYF. In DNA, the CDR3 is TGTGCCAGTGCATCCCGATTCCAGCGGGGGTTATCAGATACGCAGTATTTT.

At least ten counts were recorded for this clonotype. V gene TRBV19 combines with J gene TRBJ1-3; D not certain. Germline CDR1 LNHDA, CDR2 SQIVND (reference sequence). CDR3 length equals 11 residues. V was cut by 7 bases and J by 7 bases, with 8 bases left in between. The CDR3 nucleotides read TGTGCCAGTAATGATGGGAACACCATATATTTT. Translating gives CASNDGNTIYF. The entire variable domain, with the rest obtained from reference TRBV19 and TRBJ1-3, is as follows: DGGITQSPKYLFRKEGQNVTLSCEQNLNHDAMYWYRQDPGQGLRLIYYSQIVNDFQKGDIAEGYSVSREKKESFPLTVTSAQKNPTAFYLCASNDGNTIYFGEGSWLTVV.

This clonotype was detected many times. This chain uses TRBV5-1 with TRBJ2-3; D is undetermined. V was trimmed by 4 bases and J by 0 bases, leaving 9 bases between them. This CDR3 spans 14 amino acids. Germline V gene data show CDR1 as SGHRS and CDR2 as YFSETQ. The CDR3: CASSPAQSTDTQYF. DNA of the CDR3: TGCGCCAGCAGCCCGGCTCAAAGCACAGATACGCAGTATTTT.

This clonotype occurred once. One end of the junction is discordant with germline, which a read error may explain. The J gene is TRBJ2-5, the V gene TRBV7-6; weak D call: TRBD2 (6 bases). The CDR3 is 16 amino acids. Germline CDR1 is SGHVS and CDR2 is FNYEAQ. The CDR3 loop reads CASSLEGGATGETQYF. CDR3 bases: TGCGCCAGCAGCTTAGAGGGAGGTGCCACCGGGGAGACCCAGTACTTC.

This clonotype came up many times. This chain links TRBV2 with TRBJ1-2; 7 bases match TRBD1. CDR1 is SNHLY, CDR2 FYNNEI, per germline. V lost 8 bases to trimming and J lost 4 bases; unmatched junction nucleotides: 16. The CDR3 length is 16 residues. CDR3 amino acids: CASGGGRTGATYGYTF. DNA of the CDR3: TGTGCCAGCGGTGGGGGTAGGACAGGAGCAACCTATGGCTACACCTTC. Drawing the rest from reference TRBV2 and TRBJ1-2, the complete variable domain is EPEVTQTPSHQVTQMGQEVILRCVPISNHLYFYWYRQILGQKVEFLVSFYNNEISEKSEIFDDQFSVERPDGSNFTLKIRSTKLEDSAMYFCASGGGRTGATYGYTFGSGTRLTVV.

This clonotype was seen many times. This may stem from a read error, because a much larger clone lies one nucleotide away. The chain joins TRBV7-9 to TRBJ2-5, with a weak D call TRBD2 (6 bases). CDR1 SEHNR and CDR2 FQNEAQ come from the germline V gene (reference sequence). The CDR3 runs 15 residues. CDR3 nucleotide sequence: TGTGCCAGCAGCTTAGCGCACGGGGGAATGAAGACCCAGCACTTC. Its protein product is CASSLAHGGMKTQHF.

This clonotype was seen ten or more times. This chain joins TRBV28 and TRBJ1-2, with D uncertain. The CDR3 is 16 amino acids. Trimming took 0 bases from V and 1 from J, leaving 12 bases between them. CDR1 is MDHEN and CDR2 is SYDVKM in the germline V gene. The CDR3 sequence: CASSLWVSGDNYGYTF. The CDR3 region has the DNA TGTGCCAGCAGTTTATGGGTTTCGGGAGATAACTATGGCTACACCTTC.

The chain couples TRBV7-9 to TRBJ2-2, with D hard to call. V was pared by 7 bases and J by 8 bases, with 8 bases between. This CDR3 is built from 11 residues. Germline V gene lookup returns CDR1 SEHNR and CDR2 FQNEAQ (reference sequence). The CDR3 coding sequence is TGTGCCAGCACGGGCCAAGGGGAGCTGTTTTTT. Residues: CASTGQGELFF.

This clonotype was detected ten times or more. The rearrangement links TRBV29-1 to TRBJ2-3; maybe TRBD2 (5 bases). The CDR3 has 13 residues. V gave up 4 bases and J gave up 0 bases, with 8 bases separating them. From germline, CDR1 is SQVTM and CDR2 ANQGSEA. CDR3 sequence (DNA): TGCAGCGTTGGCAGCGGTAGCACAGATACGCAGTATTTT. It encodes CSVGSGSTDTQYF.

Concerning this clonotype: The conserved phenylalanine or tryptophan normally closing the CDR3 is absent here, so this likely arose from a read error. The chain combines TRBV13 with TRBJ1-6, with a weak D call TRBD1 (6 bases). Germline-derived CDR1 and CDR2 are PRHDT and FYEKMQ (reference sequence). This CDR3 is built from 16 residues. V gave up 4 bases and J gave up 4 bases, with 14 bases separating them. In nucleotides, the CDR3 is TGTGCCAGCAGCTCCCTGGACAGCCCTTATAATTCACCCCTCCACTTG. Translated, it gives CASSSLDSPYNSPLHL.

CDR3 residues: CASSLEGGVRNSPLHF. The DNA of the CDR3 is TGCGCCAGCAGCTTGGAAGGGGGTGTCCGGAATTCACCCCTCCACTTT. The chain employs TRBV5-1 and TRBJ1-6; D possibly corresponds to TRBD1 (6 bases). The CDR3 extends over 16 amino acids. V was trimmed by 0 bases and J by 7 bases, leaving 14 bases between them. In germline, CDR1 is SGHRS, CDR2 YFSETQ.

The rearrangement uses TRBV7-9 and TRBJ2-6; either TRBD1 or TRBD2 may supply D (5 bases each). The CDR3 spans 19 residues. Germline V gene sequence: CDR1 SEHNR, CDR2 FQNEAQ (reference sequence). V was shortened by 2 bases and J by 6 bases, with 23 bases between the two germline ends. CDR3 sequence reads: CASSLRGEGCGNPANVLTF. DNA of the CDR3: TGTGCCAGCAGCTTACGGGGCGAAGGCTGTGGCAACCCGGCCAACGTCCTGACTTTC.

The chain recombines TRBV2 with TRBJ1-6; 11 nucleotides line up with TRBD1. The CDR3 has 16 residues. CDR1 is SNHLY and CDR2 is FYNNEI in the germline V gene. The ends lost 6 bases at V and 7 bases at J; junction bases unmatched: 8. CDR3 nucleotide sequence: TGTGCCAGCAGCCCGGGGACAGGGGGATTGAATTCACCCCTCCACTTT. This sequence encodes CASSPGTGGLNSPLHF.

This clonotype has ten or more counts. The chain links TRBV15 to TRBJ1-1; no reliable D call. In germline, CDR1 is LNHNV, CDR2 YYDKDF (reference sequence). The CDR3 extends over 13 amino acids. V was trimmed by 4 bases and J by 3 bases, leaving 9 bases between them. This chain's CDR3 is CATSNTPDTEAFF. The CDR3 DNA reads TGTGCCACCAGCAACACCCCAGACACTGAAGCTTTCTTT.

The chain has TRBV20-1 and TRBJ1-1; D not resolved. The CDR3 contains 12 residues. CDR1 is DFQATT and CDR2 is SNEGSKA in the germline V gene (reference sequence). The V and J ends lost 4 bases and 0 bases respectively, with 6 bases between them. Here the CDR3 DNA reads TGCAGTGCTAACCTTATGAACACTGAAGCTTTCTTT. Translated: CSANLMNTEAFF.

About this clonotype: Relative to the germline gene, one junction end is altered; a read error may explain this. J is TRBJ2-2 and V is TRBV12-3 or TRBV12-4, with a tentative D call TRBD1 (5 bases). CDR3 length: 16 residues. The CDR3, as DNA: TGTGCCAGCAGTTTCATAGTGGGGCCGAACGCCGGGGAGCTGTTTTTT. It specifies CASSFIVGPNAGELFF.